A single sample is the source of the 7 T cell receptor beta chains below, sequenced in a study of blood T cell repertoires in COVID-19. Clones were sequenced by immunoSEQ multiplex PCR, and TCRdb holds only the in-frame ones, with some missing. The data hold approximately 150,000 clones, with roughly 90% observed a single time. The sequencing sample was made of peripheral blood. All receptors derive from a man in his sixties or seventies with active COVID-19.

V gene TRBV6-5 combines with J gene TRBJ2-7, with 9 positions matching TRBD2. Trimming cost V 11 bases and J 5 bases; bases outside gene matches: 10. Looked up from germline, CDR1 is MNHEY and CDR2 is SVGAGI. The CDR3 spans 13 residues. CDR3 nucleotides: TGTGCCGCAACCGGGACTAGCCTCCACGAGCAGTACTTC. Translated: CAATGTSLHEQYF.

The chain couples TRBV4-1 to TRBJ2-3, with D maybe TRBD2 (6 bases). This CDR3 is built from 15 residues. CDR1 and CDR2 from the germline V gene are MGHRA and YSYEKL. V dropped 0 bases and J dropped 1 base, with 8 bases sitting between them. In DNA, the CDR3 is TGCGCCAGCAGCCAAGATCGCGGGGGCACAGATACGCAGTATTTT. It translates to CASSQDRGGTDTQYF.

The chain joins TRBV28 to TRBJ2-1, with a tentative D call TRBD2 (6 bases). Germline CDR1 and CDR2: MDHEN and SYDVKM. The CDR3 consists of 18 residues. The V end lost 4 bases, the J end lost 2 bases, and 21 bases lay between the germline ends. CDR3 in DNA: TGTGCCAGCAGTTCGAGGACCGGGCGGGGTCTCGCCTACAATGAGCAGTTCTTC. Its translation: CASSSRTGRGLAYNEQFF.

The chain couples TRBV6-6 to TRBJ2-3; 8 nucleotides align to TRBD2. Germline trimming cut 2 bases from V and 2 bases from J; bases unmatched to any gene: 3. The CDR3 is 15 residues long. Looked up from germline, CDR1 is MNHNY and CDR2 is SVGAGI (reference sequence). CDR3: CASSYEAGATDTQYF. DNA for the CDR3: TGTGCCAGCAGTTACGAAGCGGGAGCCACAGATACGCAGTATTTT.

About this clone: One junction end disagrees with the germline gene, perhaps due to a read error. This sequence joins TRBV2 and TRBJ1-6; 7 bases are shared with TRBD1. Germline CDR1 SNHLY, CDR2 FYNNEI. The length of the CDR3 is 16 residues. The CDR3: CASRERDSPYNSPLHF. The CDR3 nucleotides are TGTGCCAGCCGTGAAAGGGACAGCCCCTATAATTCACCCCTCCACTTT.

V gene TRBV11-1 combines with J gene TRBJ2-7; 12 bases are shared with TRBD2. The CDR3 is made up of 14 amino acids. CDR1 and CDR2 from the germline V gene are SGHAT and FQDESV (reference sequence). V dropped 5 bases and J dropped 7; count of bases not matched to a gene: 6. The CDR3 DNA sequence: TGTGCCAGCAGCCCCAGACTAGCGGGAGAAGAGCAGTACTTC. Residues: CASSPRLAGEEQYF.

This sequence joins TRBV10-3 and TRBJ1-5; D remains unclear. V lost 4 bases and J 3 bases, leaving 10 bases between the germline ends. This CDR3 is built from 14 residues. Germline CDR1 ENHRY, CDR2 SYGVKD. As DNA, the CDR3 is TGTGCCATCAGTGTAGAGGGATTCAATCAGCCCCAGCATTTT. Amino acids: CAISVEGFNQPQHF.